This section outlines one TCR beta chain sequence together with its context. V was shortened by 2 bases and J by 2 bases, with 7 bases between the two germline ends. This CDR3 has 13 residues. Germline V lookup: CDR1 SGHRS, CDR2 YFSETQ. This sample is drawn from a study of blood T cell repertoires in COVID-19. Study as a whole: Researchers got acute and convalescent COVID-19 samples from the United States, Italy and Spain.

Produced via immunoSEQ multiplex PCR; TCRdb's table is partial and in-frame only. The profile covers some 60,000 clones, with approximately 80% appearing a single time and approximately 30% taken by the ten largest. The sequence was obtained from a woman aged 80 or older with active or convalescent COVID-19. The rearrangement links TRBV5-1 to TRBJ2-5, with a weak D call TRBD2 (6 bases). Sequencing used peripheral blood. The CDR3 DNA is TGCGCCAGCAGCTTCCGGGGGCAAGAGACCCAGTACTTC. Translation: CASSFRGQETQYF.